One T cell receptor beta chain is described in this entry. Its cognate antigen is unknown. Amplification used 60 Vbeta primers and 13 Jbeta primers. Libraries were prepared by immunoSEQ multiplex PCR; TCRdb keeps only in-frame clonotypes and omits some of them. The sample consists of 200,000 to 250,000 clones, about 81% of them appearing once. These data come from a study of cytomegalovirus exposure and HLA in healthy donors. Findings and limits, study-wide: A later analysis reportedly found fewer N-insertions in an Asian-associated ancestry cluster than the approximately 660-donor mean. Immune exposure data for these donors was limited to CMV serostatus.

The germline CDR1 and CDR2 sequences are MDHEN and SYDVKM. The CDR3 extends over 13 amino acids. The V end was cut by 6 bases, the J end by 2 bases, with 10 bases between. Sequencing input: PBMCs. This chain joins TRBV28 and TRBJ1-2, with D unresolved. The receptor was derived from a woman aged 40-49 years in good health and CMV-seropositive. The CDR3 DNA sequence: TGTGCCAGCAGATCGGGGATAAACTATGGCTACACCTTC. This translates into CASRSGINYGYTF.